Included here is one T cell receptor (beta chain) sequence, with context. Only a few counts were recorded for this clonotype. This clone's antigen is unknown. Base quality data are lacking; no much larger clone is found one base away. CDR1 is given as MNHEY and CDR2 as SVGEGT, both from the germline V gene. Trimming takes 6 bases off V and 3 bases off J; junction bases not matched to a gene: 18. The CDR3 sequence holds 19 residues, the cysteine and phenylalanine included. Here the CDR3 DNA is all that survives: 57 bases in frame from base 1. According to the study, the label for this sample's treatment or condition signals: allogeneic hematopoietic cell transplantation with graft depleted of TCRalphabeta T cells and CD19 B cells. The children who served as transplant recipients had been given grafts of TCRalphabeta/CD19-depleted allogeneic hematopoietic cells. Libraries came from PCR. The run used an Illumina HiSeq 2500. TCR libraries were prepared with molecular barcoding, using unique molecular identifiers to normalize TCRbeta repertoire quantification. The public reads were quality trimmed at Q25 with fastp and then assembled into clones with MiXCR by TCRdb, keeping productive beta chains. Entries are consolidated by CDR3 protein sequence, retaining the most common genes and DNA. The sample contains under 20,000 distinct CDR3 sequences, around an eighth of them found a single time. The ten most abundant clones make up approximately 70% of the sample.

These data come from a study of T-cell reconstitution after alpha-beta-depleted transplantation in children (dated by TCRdb to about 2016). About the investigation overall: Using TCR repertoire profiling, the study followed T-cell immune reconstitution in a quantitative way in children after TCRalphabeta/CD19-depleted allogeneic hematopoietic cell transplantation. Findings and caveats that apply to the study as a whole: The apparently early recovery of alphabetaT-cell counts about two months after transplant reportedly depended on only several hundred rapidly expanded clones that came from non-depleted graft cells. The high TCRbeta diversity at day 60 in some patients was ascribed to recipient T cells and intrathymic progenitors that had survived conditioning. Hyperexpanded clone frequencies declined over subsequent months; after one year, T-cell counts and TCRbeta diversity were mostly attributed to newly produced T cells.

This TCR was sampled from a boy younger than two who had a stem cell transplant for Wiskott-Aldrich syndrome, so the T cells may come from the graft donor. The chain uses TRBV6-2 or TRBV6-3 and TRBJ2-3, and TRBD2 aligns with 10 junction nucleotides. The material sequenced was PBMCs, mostly from graft donor cells, taken 180 days after TCRalphabeta/CD19-depleted stem cell transplant. This receptor has the CDR3 CASRGESGRANGWTDTQYF. DNA sequence: TGTGCCAGCAGGGGAGAAAGCGGGAGGGCCAATGGTTGGACAGATACGCAGTATTTT.